The 3 T cell receptor beta chains below were found in one sample sequenced in a study of T cell repertoires in cytomegalovirus infection. Antigens of these TCRs are unknown. TCRdb reprocessed the reads with MiXCR, giving one entry per CDR3 protein. The sample gives about 890,000 distinct CDR3 sequences, 30% to 40% of which show up once; roughly 12% is in the top ten. The input for sequencing was cultured CD8+ T cells from PBMCs, taken from culture after CMV antigen stimulation. The receptors stem from a human donor in good health (CMV status not recorded). Some clones in this sample may be carry-over from other donors' samples.

The CDR3 loop is CASSDLGLAGDYNEQFF. CDR3 nucleotides: TGTGCCAGCAGTGACTTGGGACTAGCGGGGGACTACAATGAGCAGTTCTTC. The chain uses TRBV6-1 and TRBJ2-1; 14 bases map to TRBD2. The CDR3 runs 17 residues. V lost 3 bases to trimming and J lost 3 bases; unmatched junction nucleotides: 4. The germline CDR1 and CDR2 sequences are MNHNS and SASEGT.

A few counts support this clonotype. The V call is TRBV12-3 or TRBV12-4, the J call TRBJ2-5; 8 nucleotides agree with TRBD2. This CDR3 is built from 15 residues. V dropped 4 bases and J dropped 3; count of bases not matched to a gene: 7. The DNA of the CDR3 is TGTGCCAGCAGTTACGGGGGGGGAGCTGAAGAGACCCAGTACTTC. Translating it yields CASSYGGGAEETQYF.

The chain couples TRBV19 to TRBJ2-7; D is undetermined. The germline V gene encodes CDR1 LNHDA and CDR2 SQIVND (reference sequence). Trimming left V 1 base short and J 0 bases short, with 10 bases between. This CDR3 comprises 15 residues. The CDR3, as DNA: TGTGCCAGTAGTATAGGGACGGAAAGCTCCTACGAGCAGTACTTC. Residues: CASSIGTESSYEQYF.